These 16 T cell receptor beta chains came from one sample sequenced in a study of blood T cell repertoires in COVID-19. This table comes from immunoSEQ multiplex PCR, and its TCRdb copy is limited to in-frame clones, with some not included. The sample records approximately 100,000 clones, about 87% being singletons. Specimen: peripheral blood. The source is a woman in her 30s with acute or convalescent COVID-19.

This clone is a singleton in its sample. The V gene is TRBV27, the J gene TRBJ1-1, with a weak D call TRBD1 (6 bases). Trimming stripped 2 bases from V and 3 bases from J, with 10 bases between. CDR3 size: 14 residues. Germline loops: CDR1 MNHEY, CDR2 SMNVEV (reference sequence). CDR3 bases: TGTGCCAGCAGTTTACGAGGGGGATACACTGAAGCTTTCTTT. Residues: CASSLRGGYTEAFF.

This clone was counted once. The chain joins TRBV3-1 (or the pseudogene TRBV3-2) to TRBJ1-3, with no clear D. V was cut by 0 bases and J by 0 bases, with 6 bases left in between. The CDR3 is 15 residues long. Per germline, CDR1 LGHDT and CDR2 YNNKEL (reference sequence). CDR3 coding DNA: TGTGCCAGCAGCCAAGACACAGTCTCTGGAAACACCATATATTTT. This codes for CASSQDTVSGNTIYF.

The CDR3 loop is CAWSPGLAGVPSSYEQYF. The CDR3, as DNA: TGTGCCTGGAGCCCGGGACTAGCGGGGGTCCCCAGCTCCTACGAGCAGTACTTC. The chain links TRBV30 to TRBJ2-7; TRBD2 agrees at 14 bases. CDR1 is GTSNPN and CDR2 is SVGIG in the germline V gene (reference sequence). The CDR3 length is 18 residues. V was clipped by 3 bases and J by 0 bases; unmatched bases: 10.

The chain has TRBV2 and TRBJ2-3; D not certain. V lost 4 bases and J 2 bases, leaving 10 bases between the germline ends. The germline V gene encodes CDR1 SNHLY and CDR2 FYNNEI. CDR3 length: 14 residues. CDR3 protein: CASSGGALTDTQYF. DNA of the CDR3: TGTGCCAGCAGTGGAGGTGCCCTCACAGATACGCAGTATTTT.

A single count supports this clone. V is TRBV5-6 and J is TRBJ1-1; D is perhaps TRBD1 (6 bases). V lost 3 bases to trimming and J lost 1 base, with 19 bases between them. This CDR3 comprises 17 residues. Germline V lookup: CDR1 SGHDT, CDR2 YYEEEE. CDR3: CASSWRQVSLGNTEAFF. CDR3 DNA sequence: TGTGCCAGCAGCTGGCGACAGGTCTCCTTAGGGAACACTGAAGCTTTCTTT.

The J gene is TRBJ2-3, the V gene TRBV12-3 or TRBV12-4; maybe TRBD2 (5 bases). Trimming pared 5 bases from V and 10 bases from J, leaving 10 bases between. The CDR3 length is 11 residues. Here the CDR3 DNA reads TGTGCCAGCAGTGTAGGGAGTGCGCAGTATTTT. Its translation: CASSVGSAQYF.

Here the CDR3 DNA reads TGTGCCAGTACGCGTTCGGGGGGTCACACAGATACGCAGTATTTT. As protein: CASTRSGGHTDTQYF. This chain joins TRBV19 and TRBJ2-3, with TRBD2 identical over 7 bases. The germline V gene encodes CDR1 LNHDA and CDR2 SQIVND (reference sequence). The CDR3 runs 15 residues. V was clipped by 7 bases and J by 2 bases; unmatched bases: 9.

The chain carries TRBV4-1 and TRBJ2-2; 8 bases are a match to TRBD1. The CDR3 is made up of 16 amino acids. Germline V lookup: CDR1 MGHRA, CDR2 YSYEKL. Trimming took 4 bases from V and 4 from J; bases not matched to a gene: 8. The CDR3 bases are TGCGCCAGCAGCCGGGGATGGGACAGGCGCACCGGGGAGCTGTTTTTT. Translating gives CASSRGWDRRTGELFF.

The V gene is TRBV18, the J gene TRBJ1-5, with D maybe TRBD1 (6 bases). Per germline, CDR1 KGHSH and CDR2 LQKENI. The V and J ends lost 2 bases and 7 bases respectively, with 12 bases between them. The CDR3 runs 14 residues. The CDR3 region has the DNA TGTGCCAGCTCACCAAACAGGGCTCAGCAGCCCCAGCATTTT. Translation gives CASSPNRAQQPQHF.

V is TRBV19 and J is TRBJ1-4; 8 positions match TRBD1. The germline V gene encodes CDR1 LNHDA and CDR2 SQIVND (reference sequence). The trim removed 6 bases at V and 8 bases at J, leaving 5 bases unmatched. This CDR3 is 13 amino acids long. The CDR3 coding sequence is TGTGCCAGTAGCACAGGGGGTTGGGAAAAACTGTTTTTT. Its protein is CASSTGGWEKLFF. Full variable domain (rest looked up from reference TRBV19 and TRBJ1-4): DGGITQSPKYLFRKEGQNVTLSCEQNLNHDAMYWYRQDPGQGLRLIYYSQIVNDFQKGDIAEGYSVSREKKESFPLTVTSAQKNPTAFYLCASSTGGWEKLFFGSGTQLSVL.

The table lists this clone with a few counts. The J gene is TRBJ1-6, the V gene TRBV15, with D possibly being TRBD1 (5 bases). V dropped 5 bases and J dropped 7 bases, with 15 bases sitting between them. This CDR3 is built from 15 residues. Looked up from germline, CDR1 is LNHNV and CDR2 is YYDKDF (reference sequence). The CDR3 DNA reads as TGTGCCACCAGCCGCCGCCAGGGTGAGAATTCACCCCTCCACTTT. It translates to CATSRRQGENSPLHF.

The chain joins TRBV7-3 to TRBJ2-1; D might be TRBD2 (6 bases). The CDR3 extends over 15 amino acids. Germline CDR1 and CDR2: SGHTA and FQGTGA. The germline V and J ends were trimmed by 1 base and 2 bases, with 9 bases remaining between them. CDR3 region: CASSLRLDPYNEQFF. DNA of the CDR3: TGTGCCAGCAGCTTAAGACTAGACCCCTACAATGAGCAGTTCTTC. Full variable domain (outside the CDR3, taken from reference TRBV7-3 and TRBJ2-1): GAGVSQTPSNKVTEKGKYVELRCDPISGHTALYWYRQSLGQGPEFLIYFQGTGAADDSGLPNDRFFAVRPEGSVSTLKIQRTERGDSAVYLCASSLRLDPYNEQFFGPGTRLTVL.

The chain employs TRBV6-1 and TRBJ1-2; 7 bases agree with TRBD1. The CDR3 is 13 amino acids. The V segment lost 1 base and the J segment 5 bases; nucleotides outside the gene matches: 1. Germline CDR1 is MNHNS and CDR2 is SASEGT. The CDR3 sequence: CASSEEGQYGYTF. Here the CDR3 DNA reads TGTGCCAGCAGTGAAGAGGGACAGTATGGCTACACCTTC.

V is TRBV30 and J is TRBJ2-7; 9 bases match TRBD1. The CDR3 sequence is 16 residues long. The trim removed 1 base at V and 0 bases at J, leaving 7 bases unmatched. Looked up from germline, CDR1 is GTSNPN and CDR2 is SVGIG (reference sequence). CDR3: CAWSAWGTGNSYEQYF. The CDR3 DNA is TGTGCCTGGAGTGCCTGGGGGACAGGGAACTCCTACGAGCAGTACTTC.

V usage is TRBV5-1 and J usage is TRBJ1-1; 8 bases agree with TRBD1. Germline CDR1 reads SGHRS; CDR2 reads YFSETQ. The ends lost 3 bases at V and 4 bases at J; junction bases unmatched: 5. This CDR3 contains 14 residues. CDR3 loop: CASSSQGGATEAFF. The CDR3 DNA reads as TGCGCCAGCAGCTCACAGGGGGGAGCCACTGAAGCTTTCTTT.

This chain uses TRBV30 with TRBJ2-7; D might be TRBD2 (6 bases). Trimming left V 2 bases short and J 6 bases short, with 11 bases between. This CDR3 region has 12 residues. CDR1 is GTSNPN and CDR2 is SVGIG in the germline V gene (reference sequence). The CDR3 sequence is CAWSPDGGEQYF. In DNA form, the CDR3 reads TGTGCCTGGAGTCCAGACGGGGGCGAGCAGTACTTC.